The T cell receptor (beta chain) described here comes from a study of T cells in localized non-small cell lung cancer. Study outcomes and limitations: The greatest T cell clonality was found in uninvolved adjacent lung (higher than in tumor). Adjacent lung was found to contain a median about 60 of the top 100 tumor clones. Longer overall survival associated with higher blood T cell density; shorter survival with higher adjacent-lung clonality.

Generated by immunoSEQ multiplex PCR, the TCRdb table keeps only in-frame clones and is missing some. The data hold about 18,000 clones, with about 85% observed a single time. About this clone itself: The antigen is not known.

The length of the CDR3 is 17 residues. Germline CDR1 reads SNHLY; CDR2 reads FYNNEI. Trimming cost V 7 bases and J 0 bases; bases outside gene matches: 8. The sequence derives from a female donor of 60 years or more with stage I lung adenocarcinoma. The sample here was peripheral blood, taken before any cancer treatment. V usage is TRBV2 and J usage is TRBJ2-4, with 11 bases that match TRBD2. CDR3 region: CASNSVSGGEAKNIQYF. In nucleotides, the CDR3 is TGTGCCAGCAACAGTGTTAGCGGGGGGGAAGCCAAAAACATTCAGTACTTC.